The present T cell receptor beta chain was sequenced within a study of T cells in localized non-small cell lung cancer. Points from the study as a whole: The study found T cell clonality highest in uninvolved adjacent lung, above tumor. Adjacent lung held a median about 57 of the top 100 tumor clones. Because sequencing included only one region (of the tumor), heterogeneity remains possible.

For this clone: Its antigen is currently unknown.

The CDR3 runs to 15 residues. CDR1 and CDR2 from the germline V gene are SGHNT and YYREEE (reference sequence). Trimming removed 4 bases from V and 2 bases from J; junction bases left unmatched: 3. Assay used: immunoSEQ multiplex PCR; TCRdb lists only in-frame clones, some missing. Seen here are roughly 58,000 clones, 81% observed once, and the top ten hold roughly 4.5%. This TCR was recovered from a man aged 35 to 69 with stage II lung adenocarcinoma. The sequencing here drew on PBMCs, taken before any cancer treatment. The chain employs TRBV5-4 and TRBJ2-6; TRBD1 aligns across 7 bases. CDR3 loop: CASSLQGTGANVLTF. The CDR3 bases are TGTGCCAGCAGCCTACAGGGGACTGGGGCCAACGTCCTGACTTTC.